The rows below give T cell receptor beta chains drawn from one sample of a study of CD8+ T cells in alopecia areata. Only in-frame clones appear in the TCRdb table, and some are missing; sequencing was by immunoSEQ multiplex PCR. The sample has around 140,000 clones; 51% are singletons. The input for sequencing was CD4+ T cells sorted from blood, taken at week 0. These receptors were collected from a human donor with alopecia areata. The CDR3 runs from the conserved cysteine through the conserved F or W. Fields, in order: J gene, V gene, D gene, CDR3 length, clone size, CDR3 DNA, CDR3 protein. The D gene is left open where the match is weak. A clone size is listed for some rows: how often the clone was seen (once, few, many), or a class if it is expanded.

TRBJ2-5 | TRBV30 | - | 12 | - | TGTGCCTGGAGTCCCGGCGTGGAGACCCAGTACTTC | CAWSPGVETQYF
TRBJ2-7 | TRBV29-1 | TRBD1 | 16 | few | TGCAGCGTTGAAACGGCGTCAGGGGGTATCCCCTACGAGCAGTACTTC | CSVETASGGIPYEQYF
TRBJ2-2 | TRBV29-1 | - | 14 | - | TGCAGCGTTGAGGGGGCGTCGGGCACCGGGGAGCTGTTTTTT | CSVEGASGTGELFF
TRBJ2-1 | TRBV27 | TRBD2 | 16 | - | TGTGCCAGCAGTTTCGGGGCTAGCGGGCCATACAATGAGCAGTTCTTC | CASSFGASGPYNEQFF
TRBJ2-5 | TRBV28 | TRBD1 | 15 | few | TGTGCCAGCAGCCGGGGGGACAGGGGGCGAGGGACCCAGTACTTC | CASSRGDRGRGTQYF
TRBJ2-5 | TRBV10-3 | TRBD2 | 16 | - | TGTGCCATCAGCCCAACTAGCGGGAGGGCCGTGGAGACCCAGTACTTC | CAISPTSGRAVETQYF
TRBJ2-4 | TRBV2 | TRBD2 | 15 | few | TGTGCCAGCAGTGGGACTAGCGGGTCCCAAAACATTCAGTACTTC | CASSGTSGSQNIQYF
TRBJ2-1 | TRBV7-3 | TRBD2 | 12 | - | TGTGCCAGCAGCCCCCGGGGGGGTGAGCAGTTCTTC | CASSPRGGEQFF
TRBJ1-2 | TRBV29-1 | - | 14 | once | TGCAGCGACGTGGCGCAGTCTGCTAACTATGGCTACACCTTC | CSDVAQSANYGYTF
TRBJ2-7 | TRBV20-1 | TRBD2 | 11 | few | TGCAGTGCTGACCTCTCTGAGCGGGGGCACTTC | CSADLSERGHF
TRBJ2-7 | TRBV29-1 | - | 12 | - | TGCAGCGTTGTATTAGGAGTCTACGAGCAGTACTTC | CSVVLGVYEQYF
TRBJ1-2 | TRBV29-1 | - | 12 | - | TGCAGCGTTGAATCGGTTTCGGGGGCGCAAACCTTC | CSVESVSGAQTF
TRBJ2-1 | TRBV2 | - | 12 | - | TGTGCCAGCAGTTTTATAAACAATGAGCAGTTCTTC | CASSFINNEQFF
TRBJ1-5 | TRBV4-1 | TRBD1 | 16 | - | TGCGCCAGCAGCCAAGACCGGGGACAGGGGTATCAGCCCCAGCATTTT | CASSQDRGQGYQPQHF
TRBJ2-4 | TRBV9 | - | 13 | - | TGTGCCAGCAGCTCGAAGGGGGGCCACATTCAGTACTTC | CASSSKGGHIQYF
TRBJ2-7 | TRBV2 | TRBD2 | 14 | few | TGTGCCAGCCGTAGCGGGGGGAGCTCCTACGAGCAGTACTTC | CASRSGGSSYEQYF
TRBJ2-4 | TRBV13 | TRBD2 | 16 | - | TGTGCCAGCAGCTTAGGCGGCGGGAGTGTAGAAAACATTCAGTACTTC | CASSLGGGSVENIQYF
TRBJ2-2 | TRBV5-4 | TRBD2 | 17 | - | TGTGCCAGCAGCGACGGACTAGCTCTGACGAACACCGGGGAGCTGTTTTTT | CASSDGLALTNTGELFF
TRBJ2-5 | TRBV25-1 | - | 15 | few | TGTGCCAGCAGTGAATTTTTAGGGGCGGGGGAGACCCAGTACTTC | CASSEFLGAGETQYF
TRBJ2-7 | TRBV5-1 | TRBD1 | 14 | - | TGCGCCAGCGGCGAGGGACAGGGCCCCTACGAGCAGTACTTC | CASGEGQGPYEQYF
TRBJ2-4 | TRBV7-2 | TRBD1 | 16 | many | TGTGCCAGCAGCCGGGCCGGGACAGGGCTTAGAAACATTCAGTACTTC | CASSRAGTGLRNIQYF
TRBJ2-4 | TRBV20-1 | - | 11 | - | TGCAGTGCTAGGAGCAAAAACATTCAGTACTTC | CSARSKNIQYF
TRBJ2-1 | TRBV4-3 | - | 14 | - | TGCGCCAGCAGCCAAGTGCGGACTTTAGATGAGCAGTTCTTC | CASSQVRTLDEQFF
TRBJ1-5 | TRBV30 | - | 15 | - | TGTGCCTGGAGTGTTGGTGGGAATAGCAATCAGCCCCAGCATTTT | CAWSVGGNSNQPQHF
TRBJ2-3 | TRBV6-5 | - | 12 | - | TGTGCCAGCAGTGAAGGGACAGATACGCAGTATTTT | CASSEGTDTQYF
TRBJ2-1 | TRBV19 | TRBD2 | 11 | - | TGTGCCAGTAGGGGACTAGCAGGGGAGTTCTTC | CASRGLAGEFF
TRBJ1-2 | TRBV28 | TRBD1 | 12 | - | TGTGCCATACTTCGGGACAGCGATGGCTACACCTTC | CAILRDSDGYTF
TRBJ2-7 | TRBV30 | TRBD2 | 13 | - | TGTGCCTGGACGGCGCGGGGGTCCTACGAGCAGTACTTC | CAWTARGSYEQYF
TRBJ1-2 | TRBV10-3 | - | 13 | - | TGTGCCATCAGTGGACAGACTAACTATGGCTACACCTTC | CAISGQTNYGYTF
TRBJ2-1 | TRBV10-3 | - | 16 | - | TGTGCCATCAGTGGTGGAGACAGGAAAGTTTCCAATGAGCAGTTCTTC | CAISGGDRKVSNEQFF
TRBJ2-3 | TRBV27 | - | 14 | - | TGTGCCAGCAGTTGGACAAGGAAGGCGGATACGCAGTATTTT | CASSWTRKADTQYF
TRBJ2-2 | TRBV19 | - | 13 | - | TGTGCCAGTTCCCTCTCGGTGGCCGGGGAGCTGTTTTTT | CASSLSVAGELFF
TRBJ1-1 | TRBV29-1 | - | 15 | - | TGCAGCGTTACCGCGGTAGACAGGTCGGGCACTGAAGCTTTCTTT | CSVTAVDRSGTEAFF